This T cell receptor beta chain was observed in a study of OX40 agonist ivuxolimab in advanced cancers. Study-level background: From roughly 23 to 90 years was the age range, with a mean of roughly 59 years, and around 83% were male. Findings of the study overall: Relative to CD4+ cells, CD8+ T cells on average had more expanded clones. Some nonresponders also had low normalized T-cell clonal expansion. Expanded peripheral T cell antigen specificity was not determined.

Generated by immunoSEQ multiplex PCR, the TCRdb table keeps only in-frame clones and is missing some. The table includes fewer than 95,000 clones, roughly 90% detected once. To note about this clone: Its specificity is unknown.

The germline gives CDR1 LGHNA, CDR2 YSLEER. Deletions cut 0 bases from V and 3 bases from J, with 15 bases between. The CDR3 contains 17 residues. The rearrangement links TRBV4-3 to TRBJ2-1; D possibly corresponds to TRBD2 (7 bases). The starting material was CD4+ or CD8+ T cells sorted from blood, obtained in a trial of the OX40 agonist ivuxolimab. The sequence was obtained from an adult with an advanced solid tumor such as melanoma, head and neck, liver or kidney cancer. The CDR3 coding sequence is TGCGCCAGCAGCCAAGAGCCTGGCGGGGGCTTCTACAATGAGCAGTTCTTC. Translated, it gives CASSQEPGGGFYNEQFF.